This TCR beta chain was profiled in a study of shared T cell receptors in the human thymus. Profiled with immunoSEQ multiplex PCR; TCRdb holds only in-frame clones, not every one. The sample yields more than 550,000 clones, 70% to 90% seen once. CDR3 length: 18 amino acids. Per germline, CDR1 ENHRY and CDR2 SYGVKD. Germline trimming cut 3 bases from V and 3 bases from J; bases unmatched to any gene: 10. These same records also appear under a second study, on human thymus T cells. That paper notes: Thymus specimens were resections from corrective heart surgery.

The sample comprised thymocytes. The source is a girl less than two years old with a congenital heart defect. V gene TRBV10-3 combines with J gene TRBJ2-3; TRBD2 matches 12 bases. This CDR3 is CAISEKLAGGQLTDTQYF. The DNA for the CDR3 is TGTGCCATCAGTGAAAAACTAGCGGGGGGCCAATTGACAGATACGCAGTATTTT.